The TCR beta chain described here comes from a study of blood T cell repertoires in COVID-19. Assay: immunoSEQ multiplex PCR; the TCRdb copy retains only in-frame clones and omits some. This table has more than 95,000 clones, around 74% appearing once. The V gene end was trimmed by 3 bases and the J gene end by 1 base; junction bases not matched to a gene: 11. The germline V gene encodes CDR1 SQVTM and CDR2 ANQGSEA. The CDR3 spans 16 residues. This clone has only one observation. The material sequenced was peripheral blood. The chain carries TRBV29-1 and TRBJ1-2; 7 positions agree with TRBD1. The receptor comes from a woman in her seventies with acute or convalescent COVID-19. DNA for the CDR3: TGCAGCGTTGATAAGCTTAGGGGACAGTTTAACTATGGCTACACCTTC. Residues: CSVDKLRGQFNYGYTF.